This passage covers 10 T cell receptor beta chains from one sample sequenced in a study of blood T cells in healthy people across ages. With a J-beta primer mix and a sample-barcoded 5' primer, a second PCR ran roughly 6 to 12 cycles. TCRdb re-analysed the 5' RACE reads in MiXCR, keeping a single row per CDR3 protein. The sample lists more than 800,000 distinct CDR3 sequences, around 30% occurring once. The sample consisted of blood. These receptors were obtained from a woman over 75 in good health.

The V call is TRBV20-1, the J call TRBJ1-4; 9 bases line up with TRBD1. V was pared by 3 bases and J by 7 bases, with 3 bases of the junction left unmatched. CDR1 and CDR2 from the germline V gene are DFQATT and SNEGSKA (reference sequence). This CDR3 has 13 residues. CDR3 residues: CSARDRGSEKLFF. As DNA, the CDR3 is TGCAGTGCTAGGGACAGGGGTAGTGAAAAACTGTTTTTT.

This clonotype was observed many times. The chain recombines TRBV12-3 or TRBV12-4 with TRBJ2-1; TRBD2 matches 10 bases. There are 14 residues in the CDR3. The V and J ends lost 8 bases and 6 bases, in that order; junction bases with no gene match: 7. This chain's CDR3 is CASGASGGRNEQFF. In DNA form, the CDR3 reads TGTGCCAGCGGGGCTAGCGGGGGTCGCAATGAGCAGTTCTTC.

There are many counts of this clonotype. The chain employs TRBV29-1 and TRBJ1-1; 7 nucleotides match TRBD1. This CDR3 is built from 11 residues. The V segment lost 4 bases and the J segment 11 bases; nucleotides outside the gene matches: 7. Per germline, CDR1 SQVTM and CDR2 ANQGSEA. This CDR3 reads CSVGDRVEAFF. The CDR3 region has the DNA TGCAGCGTTGGTGACAGGGTCGAGGCTTTCTTT.

The rearrangement uses TRBV20-1 and TRBJ2-3; 7 bases are shared with TRBD2. The CDR3 is 18 residues long. Germline V lookup: CDR1 DFQATT, CDR2 SNEGSKA (reference sequence). J lost 6 bases, V lost 1 base, and 19 bases had no gene match. The CDR3, as DNA: TGCAGTGCTAGAGGCCTTCCCATAGTGGGAGGGCCAGGGGATACGCAGTATTTT. Its protein is CSARGLPIVGGPGDTQYF.

Comment on this clonotype: The CDR3 carries no conserved terminal phenylalanine or tryptophan, so it likely arises from a read error. The rearrangement links TRBV6-5 to TRBJ2-1; 7 positions agree with TRBD1. The germline gives CDR1 MNHEY, CDR2 SVGAGI. The CDR3 consists of 14 residues. V lost 6 bases and J lost 0; bases outside the gene matches: 2. The CDR3 bases are TGTGCCAGCAGACAGGGGAGCTCCTACAATGAGCAGTTCTCC. Residues: CASRQGSSYNEQFS.

CDR3 nucleotide sequence: TGTGCCAGCAGCTTAGATCTCGGACTAGCGGGGCGATCGGGGACCCAGTACTTC. It specifies CASSLDLGLAGRSGTQYF. This chain links TRBV7-2 with TRBJ2-5; 12 bases are shared with TRBD2. V gave up 1 base and J gave up 7 bases; unmatched junction bases: 13. This CDR3 has 18 residues. Per the germline V gene, CDR1 is SGHTA and CDR2 is FQGNSA.

This clonotype has a count of ten or more. This may arise from a read error, as a much more abundant clone is one base away. DNA for the CDR3: TGTGCCAGCAGTCTGACAGAAGAGGCCCAGTACTTC. It is translated as CASSLTEEAQYF. This chain connects TRBV12-3 or TRBV12-4 to TRBJ2-5; the D gene is possibly TRBD1 (5 bases). CDR3 length equals 12 residues.

Many counts were recorded for this clonotype. J is TRBJ2-7 and V is TRBV12-3 or TRBV12-4; D not resolved. This CDR3 spans 13 amino acids. With 4 bases removed from V and 12 bases from J, the gap between germline ends came to 19 bases. The CDR3 region is CASSSLLLGSLYF. The CDR3 bases are TGTGCCAGCAGTTCCCTCCTTTTGGGTAGTCTGTACTTC.

In this sample, this clonotype turned up many times. The chain combines TRBV7-2 with TRBJ2-1; possibly TRBD2 for D (7 bases). The CDR3 sequence is 15 residues long. With 2 bases removed from V and 4 bases from J, the gap between germline ends came to 12 bases. Germline CDR1 and CDR2: SGHTA and FQGNSA. The CDR3 is CASSLNGGPYNEQFF. DNA for the CDR3: TGTGCCAGCAGCTTAAACGGGGGGCCTTACAATGAGCAGTTCTTC.

This clonotype was seen ten or more times. V gene TRBV28 combines with J gene TRBJ2-7, with TRBD1 matching 8 bases. Germline CDR1 and CDR2: MDHEN and SYDVKM. The CDR3 spans 13 residues. After removal of 5 bases from V and 9 bases from J, the junction contained 9 bases not matched to a gene. CDR3 protein: CASSERTGLGQYF. CDR3 DNA: TGTGCCAGCAGTGAACGGACAGGGCTAGGGCAGTACTTC.